This T cell receptor beta chain was profiled in a study of OX40 agonist ivuxolimab in advanced cancers. Study-level points and caveats: Among patients with partial responses at 0.1-3.0 mg/kg, clonal expansion was among the lowest.

The germline CDR1 and CDR2 sequences are ENHRY and SYGVKD. V was cut by 3 bases and J by 4 bases, with 12 bases left in between. The length of the CDR3 is 14 residues. Clones were read by immunoSEQ multiplex PCR, and TCRdb kept only the in-frame ones, dropping some. The sample lists around 94,000 clones, roughly 90% seen once, with roughly 3.5% in the top ten. Details on this clone: Its matching antigen is unknown.

V is TRBV10-3 and J is TRBJ1-2; no firm D call. The TCR originated in an adult with an advanced solid tumor such as melanoma, head and neck, liver or kidney cancer. Sequenced material: CD4+ or CD8+ T cells sorted from blood, taken in a trial of the OX40 agonist ivuxolimab. CDR3 in amino acids: CAISDGREFYGYTF. Written as DNA, the CDR3 is TGTGCCATCAGTGACGGGCGGGAGTTCTATGGCTACACCTTC.